The next 12 T cell receptor beta chains were all read from a single sample in a study of blood T cell repertoires in COVID-19. The protocol was immunoSEQ multiplex PCR, while the TCRdb copy is restricted to in-frame clones and leaves out a portion. Among about 150,000 clones listed, roughly 83% were seen once. Sample: peripheral blood. All receptors derive from a woman aged 55-69 years with COVID-19, enrolled during active disease.

The chain uses TRBV19 and TRBJ1-2, with D unresolved. Germline V CDR1 and CDR2: LNHDA, SQIVND (reference sequence). V was pared by 4 bases and J by 1 base, with 7 bases between. There are 13 residues in the CDR3. DNA for the CDR3: TGTGCCAGTAGTAAAAGCGTTAACTATGGCTACACCTTC. It codes for CASSKSVNYGYTF.

The chain carries TRBV7-2 and TRBJ1-4; D remains unclear. The CDR3 has 15 amino acids. Germline CDR1 is SGHTA and CDR2 is FQGNSA. Deletions cut 2 bases from V and 4 bases from J, with 11 bases between. The CDR3 protein is CASSLFPLFNEKLFF. CDR3 DNA: TGTGCCAGCAGCTTATTTCCCCTATTTAATGAAAAACTGTTTTTT.

Here the CDR3 DNA reads TGCGCCAGCAGCACTTCGGGACAGGGGAGATACGAAAAACTGTTTTTT. As protein: CASSTSGQGRYEKLFF. This chain links TRBV5-1 with TRBJ1-4; 10 nucleotides line up with TRBD1. Losses at the gene ends were 4 bases for V and 8 bases for J; bases not matched to a gene: 11. CDR3 length: 16 residues. The germline V gene has CDR1 SGHRS and CDR2 YFSETQ.

This clone was counted a single time. The V and J genes are TRBV7-3 and TRBJ1-2; TRBD1 is a possible D gene (6 bases). Germline V gives CDR1 SGHTA, CDR2 FQGTGA. V was trimmed by 7 bases and J by 2 bases, leaving 14 bases between them. This CDR3 has 14 amino acids. CDR3 nucleotide sequence: TGTGCCAGCACCGCCCTCGACAGGAACTATGGCTACACCTTC. Translating gives CASTALDRNYGYTF.

The rearrangement uses TRBV7-8 and TRBJ2-1, with 10 bases lining up with TRBD2. From germline, CDR1 is SGHVS and CDR2 FQNEAQ. With 5 bases clipped from V and 8 bases from J, the junction kept 9 bases outside the gene matches. The CDR3 has 15 amino acids. CDR3 DNA: TGTGCCAGCAGCCCCATAGCGGGAGGTTTTTATGAGCAGTTCTTC. It encodes CASSPIAGGFYEQFF.

This clone was recorded a few times. The CDR3 is CASSRIDRGAEAFF. The CDR3 DNA is TGTGCCAGCTCACGGATTGACAGGGGTGCTGAAGCTTTCTTT. This sequence joins TRBV18 and TRBJ1-1; 8 bases agree with TRBD1. This CDR3 has 14 residues. Germline lookup yields CDR1 KGHSH and CDR2 LQKENI. The V and J ends lost 4 bases and 6 bases, in that order; junction bases with no gene match: 7.

This chain connects TRBV7-8 to TRBJ2-1; 7 bases map to TRBD1. This CDR3 region has 14 residues. The V and J ends lost 5 bases and 7 bases, in that order; junction bases with no gene match: 8. CDR1 and CDR2 (germline): SGHVS, FQNEAQ. The CDR3 DNA reads as TGTGCCAGCAGCCTGAGACAGGGAAGGAATGAGCAGTTCTTC. Protein: CASSLRQGRNEQFF.

The CDR3 reads CASRSAGPGGGYTF. The DNA for the CDR3 is TGTGCCAGCAGGTCCGCGGGCCCCGGTGGTGGCTACACCTTC. The chain couples TRBV6-5 to TRBJ1-2; D is ambiguous. The germline V and J ends were trimmed by 6 bases and 7 bases, with 18 bases remaining between them. CDR3 length equals 14 residues. The germline V gene encodes CDR1 MNHEY and CDR2 SVGAGI.

The chain employs TRBV7-3 and TRBJ2-1, with TRBD2 as a possible D gene (5 bases). The CDR3 extends over 15 amino acids. Trimming removed 5 bases from V and 0 bases from J, with 11 bases in between. Germline assignment: CDR1 SGHTA and CDR2 FQGTGA. For the CDR3, the DNA is TGTGCCAGCAGCCCAACTAGTAGCTCCTACAATGAGCAGTTCTTC. This sequence encodes CASSPTSSSYNEQFF.

This chain links TRBV25-1 with TRBJ2-2; possible D gene TRBD2, 5 bases. CDR3 size: 13 residues. Trimming shortened V by 3 bases and J by 6 bases, and 8 bases separated the two germline ends. Germline-derived CDR1 and CDR2 are MGHDK and SYGVNS. CDR3 region: CASSEAGAGELFF. The CDR3 DNA is TGTGCCAGCAGTGAGGCCGGGGCCGGGGAGCTGTTTTTT.

This clone was seen just once. V gene TRBV7-8 combines with J gene TRBJ1-4; no firm D call. The CDR3 loop spans 12 amino acids. Germline CDR1 SGHVS, CDR2 FQNEAQ. Deletions cut 2 bases from V and 7 bases from J, with 5 bases between. The CDR3 loop reads CASSLYGEKLFF. The CDR3 region has the DNA TGTGCCAGCAGCTTATACGGTGAAAAACTGTTTTTT.

CDR3 in DNA: TGTGCCAGCAAAGGGGACACAGGGCGGTATCAGCCCCAGCATTTT. Translated, it gives CASKGDTGRYQPQHF. The chain carries TRBV6-5 and TRBJ1-5; D might be TRBD1 (6 bases). The V end was cut by 7 bases, the J end by 5 bases, with 18 bases between. The CDR3 extends over 15 amino acids. CDR1 is MNHEY and CDR2 is SVGAGI in the germline V gene.